This T cell receptor beta chain came from a study of blood T cell repertoires in COVID-19. For the study at large: Nucleic acid was either cDNA or gDNA, and it came from T cells, B-cell-depleted T cells, or PBMCs.

The authors' processing: Amplification with reference gene primers provided the estimates of nucleated cell counts. Assay used: immunoSEQ multiplex PCR; TCRdb lists only in-frame clones, some missing. For V, J and clone size, that table is used; D and trimming come from the DNA. The sample holds around 20,000 clones; about 82% are singletons and the top ten take 64%. J gave up 8 bases and V 6 bases, and 10 bases lay outside the gene matches. The CDR3 spans 14 residues. Germline CDR1 and CDR2: SGHTA and FQGNSA. The chain combines TRBV7-2 with TRBJ1-2, with 9 bases fitting TRBD1. This receptor was obtained from a man aged 80 or over with acute or convalescent COVID-19. The sequencing input was peripheral blood. The CDR3 sequence: CASRKPGTGNGYTF. The CDR3 bases are TGTGCCAGCAGAAAGCCCGGGACAGGGAACGGCTACACCTTC. Variable domain in full (rest from reference TRBV7-2 and TRBJ1-2): GAGVSQSPSNKVTEKGKDVELRCDPISGHTALYWYRQSLGQGLEFLIYFQGNSAPDKSGLPSDRFSAERTGGSVSTLTIQRTQQEDSAVYLCASRKPGTGNGYTFGSGTRLTVV.